What follows are 11 T cell receptor beta chains derived from one specimen sequenced in a study of blood T cells in healthy people across ages. Next came a second PCR, run for about 6 to 12 cycles, which used a sample-barcoded 5' primer along with a J-beta primer mix. TCRdb re-called the 5' RACE reads with MiXCR, one entry per CDR3 protein. The table includes more than 500,000 distinct CDR3 sequences, approximately 26% detected once. The same sample was also used in a study of T cells of mothers and their children.

Material for sequencing was blood. Every receptor here comes from a boy under 10 years old in good health.

This clonotype was counted only a few times. The chain employs TRBV20-1 and TRBJ2-3, with TRBD2 identical over 8 bases. V shed 3 bases and J 6 bases; nucleotides not matched to a gene: 8. Germline lookup yields CDR1 DFQATT and CDR2 SNEGSKA (reference sequence). The CDR3 has 14 amino acids. In DNA, the CDR3 is TGCAGTGCTAGTGAGCGGGAGTCACGGGATACGCAGTATTTT. Encoded protein: CSASERESRDTQYF.

In this sample, this clonotype turned up a few times. The chain has TRBV6-6 and TRBJ2-1; perhaps TRBD1 as D (7 bases). The tail of the sequence fits TRBJ2-7 better, so the J call may be wrong. The germline V gene encodes CDR1 MNHNY and CDR2 SVGAGI (reference sequence). CDR3 length: 14 residues. CDR3 coding DNA: TGTGCCAGCATTGCGGGACAGAGCTCCTACGAGCAGTACTTC. Protein: CASIAGQSSYEQYF.

This chain connects TRBV4-3 to TRBJ2-1; 10 bases match TRBD2. The CDR3 has 17 amino acids. Germline CDR1 is LGHNA and CDR2 is YSLEER. With 0 bases clipped from V and 9 bases from J, the junction kept 11 bases outside the gene matches. The CDR3 nucleotides are TGCGCCAGCAGCCAAGATCTTGGAGCGGGAGGGCCAAGTGAGCAGTTCTTC. Translated: CASSQDLGAGGPSEQFF.

This clonotype was picked up a small number of times. This chain joins TRBV11-2 and TRBJ2-5; TRBD2 matches 9 bases. The CDR3 runs to 15 residues. The germline CDR1 and CDR2 sequences are SGHAT and FQNNGV. Trimming cost V 6 bases and J 2 bases; bases outside gene matches: 7. CDR3 amino acids: CASRLPSGGQETQYF. The DNA for the CDR3 is TGTGCCAGCAGATTGCCCAGCGGGGGGCAAGAGACCCAGTACTTC.

This sequence joins TRBV11-2 and TRBJ2-1, with TRBD2 identical over 8 bases. Germline V CDR1 and CDR2: SGHAT, FQNNGV. The CDR3 sequence is 17 residues long. After removal of 4 bases from V and 6 bases from J, the junction contained 14 bases not matched to a gene. This CDR3 reads CASSSGPTRGGSNEQFF. CDR3 coding DNA: TGTGCCAGCAGCTCGGGCCCAACTCGCGGGGGGTCCAATGAGCAGTTCTTC. The variable domain in full, completed from reference TRBV11-2 and TRBJ2-1, reads EAGVAQSPRYKIIEKRQSVAFWCNPISGHATLYWYQQILGQGPKLLIQFQNNGVVDDSQLPKDRFSAERLKGVDSTLKIQPAKLEDSAVYLCASSSGPTRGGSNEQFFGPGTRLTVL.

The chain carries TRBV10-3 and TRBJ2-5, with D perhaps matching TRBD1 (6 bases). The ends were cut back, 10 bases at V and 2 bases at J, with 17 bases in the middle. The CDR3 has 14 residues. Germline V gene lookup returns CDR1 ENHRY and CDR2 SYGVKD. The CDR3 sequence is CATGLDQGQETQYF. CDR3 nucleotide sequence: TGTGCCACAGGCCTTGACCAGGGGCAAGAGACCCAGTACTTC.

This chain uses TRBV18 with TRBJ1-1; D is undetermined. Germline-derived CDR1 and CDR2 are KGHSH and LQKENI. Deletions cut 3 bases from V and 7 bases from J, with 15 bases between. CDR3 length: 14 residues. CDR3 nucleotides: TGTGCCAGCTCACCGAGATTCCCGGAGGGTGAAGCTTTCTTT. The encoded protein is CASSPRFPEGEAFF.

In this sample, this clonotype turned up a few times. V gene TRBV5-1 combines with J gene TRBJ2-1, with TRBD1 matching 9 bases. Gene TRBJ2-7 matches the end of the DNA better, so the J call may be wrong. The CDR3 length is 16 residues. Germline CDR1 SGHRS, CDR2 YFSETQ. CDR3 nucleotide sequence: TGCGCCAGCAGCTTGGGAGGCACAGGGGGCAACTACGAGCAGTACTTC. The encoded protein is CASSLGGTGGNYEQYF.

The J gene is TRBJ2-1, the V gene TRBV29-1, with TRBD1 matching 11 bases. The DNA matches TRBJ2-7 better at its end, which makes the J call doubtful. Germline values: CDR1 SQVTM, CDR2 ANQGSEA. The CDR3 extends over 13 amino acids. The CDR3 coding sequence is TGCAGCGTATCCGGGACAGGGGGATACGAGCAGTACTTC. This codes for CSVSGTGGYEQYF.

This clonotype has only a few counts. The chain couples TRBV13 to TRBJ2-5; 7 nucleotides agree with TRBD1. Trimming cost V 4 bases and J 3 bases; bases outside gene matches: 14. Germline CDR1 PRHDT, CDR2 FYEKMQ (reference sequence). The CDR3 consists of 17 residues. The CDR3 nucleotides are TGTGCCAGCAGCTCAAGGTACAGGAGACAGGGTAAAGAGACCCAGTACTTC. It translates to CASSSRYRRQGKETQYF.

Turning to this clonotype: One end of the junction varies from germline; a read error may be responsible. V usage is TRBV6-1 and J usage is TRBJ2-2, with 8 bases matching TRBD1. Germline-derived CDR1 and CDR2 are MNHNS and SASEGT. The CDR3 length is 17 residues. CDR3 nucleotide sequence: TGTGCCAGCAGTCAAGCCGCCGGGACAGGTGTCACCGGGGAGCTGTTTTTT. It is translated as CASSQAAGTGVTGELFF.